The 9 T cell receptor beta chains below were found in one sample sequenced in a study of cytomegalovirus exposure and HLA in healthy donors. The PCR made use of 60 Vbeta and 13 Jbeta primers. Here immunoSEQ multiplex PCR was the method, and the copy in TCRdb shows in-frame clones only, minus some. The sample includes about 250,000 clones, roughly two thirds of them seen just once. The sample was PBMCs. The receptors shown here come from a female donor in good health and CMV-seronegative.

This chain joins TRBV5-4 and TRBJ1-5, with 8 positions matching TRBD1. With V trimmed by 0 bases and J by 2 bases, 1 base remained unmatched. CDR3 length: 15 residues. Germline loops: CDR1 SGHNT, CDR2 YYREEE (reference sequence). This CDR3 is CASSLAGQGNQPQHF. The CDR3 DNA reads as TGTGCCAGCAGCTTGGCGGGACAGGGCAATCAGCCCCAGCATTTT.

The rearrangement uses TRBV2 and TRBJ2-5; tentatively, D is TRBD1 (5 bases). CDR3 length equals 15 residues. V was cut by 7 bases and J by 2 bases, with 17 bases left in between. The germline V gene has CDR1 SNHLY and CDR2 FYNNEI. CDR3 sequence (DNA): TGTGCCAGCAACCCCCGGAGACAGAATCAAGAGACCCAGTACTTC. This codes for CASNPRRQNQETQYF. Complete variable domain (other parts from reference TRBV2 and TRBJ2-5): EPEVTQTPSHQVTQMGQEVILRCVPISNHLYFYWYRQILGQKVEFLVSFYNNEISEKSEIFDDQFSVERPDGSNFTLKIRSTKLEDSAMYFCASNPRRQNQETQYFGPGTRLLVL.

This clone occurred a few times. This CDR3 reads CASSEVLSDLYGYTF. For the CDR3, the DNA is TGTGCCAGCAGTGAAGTCCTAAGCGACTTATATGGCTACACCTTC. The chain couples TRBV6-1 to TRBJ1-2; D ambiguous. Trimming cost V 1 base and J 5 bases, with 14 bases left between them. Germline V gene lookup returns CDR1 MNHNS and CDR2 SASEGT. The CDR3 is 15 amino acids.

The rearrangement links TRBV2 to TRBJ2-7, with D possibly being TRBD2 (6 bases). The CDR3 length is 15 residues. Looked up from germline, CDR1 is SNHLY and CDR2 is FYNNEI. The V and J ends lost 1 base and 1 base respectively, with 11 bases between them. The chain's CDR3 is CASSEGDLASYEQYF. The CDR3 DNA reads as TGTGCCAGCAGTGAAGGGGATCTAGCGTCCTACGAGCAGTACTTC.

This sequence joins TRBV19 and TRBJ2-3; 7 bases align to TRBD1. The CDR3 totals 15 residues. Germline loops: CDR1 LNHDA, CDR2 SQIVND (reference sequence). Trimming took 5 bases from V and 5 from J; bases not matched to a gene: 10. In DNA, the CDR3 is TGTGCCAGTAGTCTTTGGACAGGCCCTGGAGATACGCAGTATTTT. This translates into CASSLWTGPGDTQYF.

The chain recombines TRBV27 with TRBJ2-7; TRBD1 is a possible D gene (5 bases). The CDR3 extends over 13 amino acids. Germline V gene data show CDR1 as MNHEY and CDR2 as SMNVEV (reference sequence). Trimming took 3 bases from V and 1 from J, leaving 7 bases between them. The CDR3 bases are TGTGCCAGCAGTTTCCGACAGTCCTACGAGCAGTACTTC. Translated: CASSFRQSYEQYF.

DNA for the CDR3: TGTGCCAGCAGCTTAGAGGGACAGGGAGATACGCAGTATTTT. This sequence encodes CASSLEGQGDTQYF. V and J are TRBV11-2 and TRBJ2-3; 9 nucleotides match TRBD1. Trimming cost V 0 bases and J 5 bases; bases outside gene matches: 0. Germline values: CDR1 SGHAT, CDR2 FQNNGV. CDR3 length equals 14 residues.

There are a few counts of this clone. Other DNA sequences in this sample translate to the same CDR3. V and J are TRBV4-2 and TRBJ1-1; D is unclear. V lost 2 bases, J lost 3 bases, and 7 bases lay in between. Germline V gene lookup returns CDR1 LGHNA and CDR2 YNFKEQ. The CDR3 covers 13 residues. This chain's CDR3 is CASSQSGDTEAFF. CDR3 bases: TGTGCCAGCAGCCAATCCGGGGACACTGAAGCTTTCTTT.

J is TRBJ1-1 and V is TRBV6-4; D may be TRBD1 (6 bases). This CDR3 is built from 14 residues. From germline, CDR1 is MRHNA and CDR2 SNTAGT. Deletions cut 6 bases from V and 4 bases from J, with 15 bases between. CDR3 DNA: TGTGCCAGCAGCGAGGGGGTGTGGGGCACTGAAGCTTTCTTT. It is translated as CASSEGVWGTEAFF.